Listed below are T cell receptor beta chains from one sample, sequenced in a study of post-analysis software for immune sequencing data. TCRdb called the PCR reads again in MiXCR, with one record for every CDR3 protein. This sample has 380,000 or so distinct CDR3 sequences, with 30% to 45% found just once. Sequenced input: blood. The receptors were sampled from a girl under 18 with multiple sclerosis. Each CDR3 is given with its conserved first and last residue. The D gene is left open where the match is weak. The listing skips clone size in some rows; elsewhere it reads once, few, many or a size class.

size	V	D	J	DNA	CDR3
many	TRBV5-1	NA	TRBJ1-6	TGCGCCAGCAGGCCGGACCCGGTGGGCTCCTATAATTCACCCCTCCACTTT	CASRPDPVGSYNSPLHF
few	TRBV6-2/TRBV6-3	TRBD1	TRBJ2-1	TGTGCCAGCAGTTACTCCGGGACAGGCTACAATGAGCAGTTCTTC	CASSYSGTGYNEQFF
NA	TRBV20-1	TRBD1	TRBJ1-1	TGCAGTGCTAGTGACCTTGGACCGGGACAGGGGGCGAACACTGAAGCTTTCTTT	CSASDLGPGQGANTEAFF
NA	TRBV11-1	NA	TRBJ2-7	TGTGCCAGCAGCAGGGGACTCCTCTCCTACGAGCAGTACTTC	CASSRGLLSYEQYF
once	TRBV29-1	TRBD2	TRBJ2-5	TGCAGCGTTGTGACTAGCAGGCACCTTGAAGAGACCCAGTACTTC	CSVVTSRHLEETQYF
NA	TRBV7-2	NA	TRBJ2-5	TGTGCCAGCAGCCAGATCCCCCCGCTAGCGCGACAAGAGACCCAGTACTTC	CASSQIPPLARQETQYF
NA	TRBV4-2	NA	TRBJ2-5	TGTGCCAGCAGCCAAGATACCAAGGCTTTAGAGGCCCAGTACTTC	CASSQDTKALEAQYF
NA	TRBV12-3/TRBV12-4	NA	TRBJ1-1	TGTGCCAGCAGCGGGACCCACGGTACTGAAGCTTTCTTT	CASSGTHGTEAFF
few	TRBV29-1	NA	TRBJ1-5	TGCAGCGTTGGGGGGGGGAGCAATCAGCCCCAGCATTTT	CSVGGGSNQPQHF
few	TRBV10-2	NA	TRBJ2-5	TGCGCCAGCAGTGAGTCGGGTAGGGGGGAGACCCAGTACTTC	CASSESGRGETQYF
many	TRBV5-5	NA	TRBJ1-6	TGTGCCAGCAGCTTGGAGGGACGGGAGGTTAATTCACCCCTCCACTTT	CASSLEGREVNSPLHF
NA	TRBV29-1	NA	TRBJ2-5	TGCAGCGTTGAATTACAGGGACAAGAGACCCAGTACTTC	CSVELQGQETQYF
few	TRBV21-1	NA	TRBJ2-7	TGTGCCAGCAGCAAAATCCCAAGGACGGGTAACTACTACGAGCAGTACTTC	CASSKIPRTGNYYEQYF
NA	TRBV5-6	TRBD2	TRBJ2-7	TGTGCCAGCAGATGCCCTAGCGGGGGCACCTCCTACGGATACGAGCAGTACTTC	CASRCPSGGTSYGYEQYF
few	TRBV11-2	NA	TRBJ2-3	TGTGCCAGCAGCTTAGGGGGCGGTATGGGAGATACGCAGTATTTT	CASSLGGGMGDTQYF
NA	TRBV7-2	NA	TRBJ1-2	TGTGCCAGCAGCTGGGAGCCAGGGAGATATGGCTACACCTTC	CASSWEPGRYGYTF
NA	TRBV18	TRBD2	TRBJ2-5	TGTGCCAGCTCACCTCAAGGACTAGCGGGGGGGATGGAGACCCAGTACTTC	CASSPQGLAGGMETQYF
few	TRBV10-3	NA	TRBJ2-5	TGTGCCATCAGTGATTCAGGGCTTAAGTCATGGGAGCAGTACTTC	CAISDSGLKSWEQYF
NA	TRBV29-1	TRBD2	TRBJ2-3	TGCAGCGTAAGGGGAGGGACAGATACGCAGTATTTT	CSVRGGTDTQYF
NA	TRBV6-5	TRBD1	TRBJ1-5	TGTGCCAGCAGACAGGGGAATCAGCCCCAGCATTTT	CASRQGNQPQHF
few	TRBV6-5	NA	TRBJ2-3	TGTGCCAGCAGTTACGAGGCAGGCCGCACAGATACGCAGTATTTT	CASSYEAGRTDTQYF
NA	TRBV27	TRBD2	TRBJ2-3	TGTGCCAGCAGTTACCCCCGGACTAGCGGGGGTCCAAGGCCAAGCACAGATACGCAGTATTTT	CASSYPRTSGGPRPSTDTQYF
few	TRBV7-8	NA	TRBJ2-7	TGTGCCAGCAGCCCCCTGGGGCAATTCGAGCAGTACTTC	CASSPLGQFEQYF
NA	TRBV5-4	NA	TRBJ1-1	TGTGCCCGCAGCTCCGACGGGCGGGACGCGAACACTGAAGCTTTCTTT	CARSSDGRDANTEAFF
NA	TRBV5-1	NA	TRBJ1-4	TGCGCCAGCAGCTTGGGCGGGGGTGCAACTAATGAAAAACTGTTTTTT	CASSLGGGATNEKLFF
few	TRBV12-3/TRBV12-4	TRBD2	TRBJ2-1	TGTGCCAGCAGTTTAAGGCTAGCGGGGGGCCATGAGCAGTTCTTC	CASSLRLAGGHEQFF
NA	TRBV29-1	TRBD1	TRBJ1-2	TGCAGCGTTGAGATAAGAGACAGGGATGCCTATGGCTACACCTTC	CSVEIRDRDAYGYTF
few	TRBV29-1	TRBD1	TRBJ1-1	TGCAGCGTTCACAAGACAGGGGGCATGAACACTGAAGCTTTCTTT	CSVHKTGGMNTEAFF
few	TRBV9	TRBD1	TRBJ2-7	TGTGCCAGCAGCGGAGGGCCGGGACAGGGGTCTTACGAGCAGTACTTC	CASSGGPGQGSYEQYF
many	TRBV7-2	NA	TRBJ2-5	TGTGCCAGCAGCTCGGACTTGTATTTGGAGACCCAGTACTTC	CASSSDLYLETQYF
few	TRBV27	TRBD2	TRBJ2-7	TGTGCCAGCAGCGGACTAGCGGGGGTTCCCTACGAGCAGTACTTC	CASSGLAGVPYEQYF
few	TRBV20-1	NA	TRBJ2-5	TGCAGTGCTAGAGATGGGGCCGGACAGCAAGAGACCCAGTACTTC	CSARDGAGQQETQYF
few	TRBV6-5	NA	TRBJ2-4	TGTGCCAGCAGTTCCCCCGGCACCGAAGGTGGAAACATTCAGTACTTC	CASSSPGTEGGNIQYF
NA	TRBV19	NA	TRBJ1-2	TGTGCCAGTAAACCGCAGGGCGGTGACTATGGCTACACCTTC	CASKPQGGDYGYTF
few	TRBV7-2	TRBD2	TRBJ2-1	TGTGCCAGCAGCCCGCGGTGGGGTGTTGGCGCGGGGGGGTACGATGAGCAGTTCTTC	CASSPRWGVGAGGYDEQFF
few	TRBV20-1	TRBD2	TRBJ2-3	TGCAGTGCTCCCACTAGCGGGGCAACAATTAGCACAGATACGCAGTATTTT	CSAPTSGATISTDTQYF
NA	TRBV6-5	NA	TRBJ1-2	TGTGCCAGCAGTCTGCGGGGGCTTGGCTACACCTTC	CASSLRGLGYTF
NA	TRBV7-2	NA	TRBJ2-4	TGTACCAGCAGCTTGTCTTTGTCGCGAGACAAAGTAGAGCAGTACTTC	CTSSLSLSRDKVEQYF
NA	TRBV12-3/TRBV12-4	TRBD2	TRBJ2-3	TGTGCCAACAGTTCCCTAGCGGCAGATACGCAGTATTTT	CANSSLAADTQYF
NA	TRBV7-3	NA	TRBJ2-1	TGTGCCAGCAGCCCTGATGGAGGCATTGAGCAGTTCTTC	CASSPDGGIEQFF
few	TRBV7-2	TRBD1	TRBJ1-2	TGTGCCAGCAGCTTAAGAGGGGGCTACTATGGCTACACCTTC	CASSLRGGYYGYTF
few	TRBV12-3/TRBV12-4	NA	TRBJ2-2	TGTGCCAGCAGACCTATTACAGGGACCGGGGAGCTGTTTTTT	CASRPITGTGELFF
NA	TRBV6-2/TRBV6-3	NA	TRBJ1-4	TGTGCCAGCACCAGAAGCGCCATCGGACACGAAAAACTGTTTTTT	CASTRSAIGHEKLFF
NA	TRBV7-2	TRBD2	TRBJ2-5	TGTGCCAGCAGCTCGAGTTTAGGCGGGGGAAGAGAGACCCAGTACTTC	CASSSSLGGGRETQYF
NA	TRBV20-1	NA	TRBJ2-7	TGCAGTGGTAAGGTGGGCAGTTCCTACGAGCAGTACTTC	CSGKVGSSYEQYF
NA	TRBV7-9	TRBD2	TRBJ2-5	TGTGCCAGCAGCTTGTCCCTAGCGGGGGCGTACCAAGAGACCCAGTACTTC	CASSLSLAGAYQETQYF
few	TRBV20-1	NA	TRBJ1-4	TGCAGTGCTTCGGGAGCGGATGAAAAACTGTTTTTT	CSASGADEKLFF
NA	TRBV4-2	NA	TRBJ1-3	TGTGCCAGCAGCCAAGAGGTTACGGTGAACTCTGGAAACACCATATATTTT	CASSQEVTVNSGNTIYF
NA	TRBV4-2	TRBD2	TRBJ2-1	TGTGCCAGCAGCCAGGTAGCGGGGGGCCTAATTTCCTACAATGAGCAGTTCTTC	CASSQVAGGLISYNEQFF
few	TRBV7-6	NA	TRBJ2-5	TGTGCCAGCAGCTTAGGAGAGGTAGAGACCCAGTACTTC	CASSLGEVETQYF
few	TRBV12-3/TRBV12-4	TRBD1	TRBJ2-7	TGTGCCAGCAGAGCCGGGACAGGGTGGGAGCAGTACTTC	CASRAGTGWEQYF
NA	TRBV6-2/TRBV6-3	NA	TRBJ1-1	TGTGCCAGCAGAATATACAGGTCTCTGAACACTGAAGCTTTCTTT	CASRIYRSLNTEAFF
few	TRBV5-1	NA	TRBJ2-1	TGCGCCAGCAGCCTTGGGGGGTACAACTCCTACAATGAGCAGTTCTTC	CASSLGGYNSYNEQFF